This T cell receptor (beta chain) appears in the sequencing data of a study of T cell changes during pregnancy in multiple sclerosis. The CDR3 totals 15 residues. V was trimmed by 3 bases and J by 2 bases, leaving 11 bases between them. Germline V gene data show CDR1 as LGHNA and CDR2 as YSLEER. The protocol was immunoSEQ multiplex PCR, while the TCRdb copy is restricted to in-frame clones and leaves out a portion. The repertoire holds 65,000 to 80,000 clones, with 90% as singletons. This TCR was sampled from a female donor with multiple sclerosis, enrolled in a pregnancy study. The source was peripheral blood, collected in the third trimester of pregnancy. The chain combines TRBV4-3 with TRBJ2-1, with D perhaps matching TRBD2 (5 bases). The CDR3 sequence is CASSHGLDPYNEQFF. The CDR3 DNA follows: TGCGCCAGCAGCCACGGACTCGACCCCTACAATGAGCAGTTCTTC.